This T cell receptor (beta chain) originates from a study of response to subunit inactivated influenza vaccine. This clonotype was seen a few times. Its antigen is currently unknown. CDR3 size: 16 residues. V was shortened by 6 bases and J by 4 bases, with 21 bases between the two germline ends. CDR1 and CDR2 (germline): MGHDK, SYGVNS. TCRdb analysed the RT-PCR reads with MiXCR anew, one entry per CDR3 protein. The table has 600,000 to 850,000 distinct CDR3 sequences, 14% seen once; the top ten hold less than 9%. Study-level points and caveats: The authors offered the suggestion that each seasonal influenza vaccination recruits few new T cells.

The sequence was collected from a man between 50 and 59 years old who received an inactivated influenza vaccine. The input for sequencing was PBMCs from blood, taken approximately 15 days before vaccination. V usage is TRBV25-1 and J usage is TRBJ1-1, with D tentatively TRBD1 (5 bases). CDR3 residues: CASSSGTKGQGTEAFF. Written as DNA, the CDR3 is TGTGCCAGCAGCTCCGGGACCAAGGGGCAGGGCACTGAAGCTTTCTTT.